Reported below is one T cell receptor (beta chain). Its antigen is still unknown. The PCR ran on 60 Vbeta and 13 Jbeta primers. Generated by immunoSEQ multiplex PCR, the TCRdb table keeps only in-frame clones and is missing some. The sample records about 130,000 clones, around four fifths being singletons. The entry originates in a study of cytomegalovirus exposure and HLA in healthy donors. The study's findings and limits: DRB1 showed the most TCR associations and HLA-C the fewest in a later analysis, as rates varied by HLA locus. The study labeled fewer than 200 TCR beta chains cytomegalovirus-associated. Later analysis found that TCR beta chains associated with HLA were more clonally expanded than other, equally common chains.

CDR3 length equals 13 residues. Germline V lookup: CDR1 ENHRY, CDR2 SYGVKD. V was cut by 8 bases and J by 4 bases, with 12 bases left in between. The clonotype comes from a man aged 30-40 years in good health and CMV-seropositive. Sequencing was done on a sample of PBMCs. The chain joins TRBV10-3 to TRBJ1-5; possibly TRBD1 for D (6 bases). CDR3 nucleotide sequence: TGTGCCATCGCGGCAGGGGTTAATCAGCCCCAGCATTTT. Its translation: CAIAAGVNQPQHF.